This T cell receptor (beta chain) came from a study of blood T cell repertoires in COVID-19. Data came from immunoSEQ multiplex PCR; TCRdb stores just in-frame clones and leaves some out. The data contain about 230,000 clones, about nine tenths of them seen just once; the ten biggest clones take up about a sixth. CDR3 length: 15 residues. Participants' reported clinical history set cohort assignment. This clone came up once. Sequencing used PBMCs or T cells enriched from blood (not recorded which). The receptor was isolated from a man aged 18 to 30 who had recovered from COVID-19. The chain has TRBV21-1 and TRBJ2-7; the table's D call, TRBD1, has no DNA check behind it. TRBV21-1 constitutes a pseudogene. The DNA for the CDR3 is TGTGCCAGCAGCAAACAGGACAGCAGGAACTACGAGCAGTACTTC. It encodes CASSKQDSRNYEQYF.